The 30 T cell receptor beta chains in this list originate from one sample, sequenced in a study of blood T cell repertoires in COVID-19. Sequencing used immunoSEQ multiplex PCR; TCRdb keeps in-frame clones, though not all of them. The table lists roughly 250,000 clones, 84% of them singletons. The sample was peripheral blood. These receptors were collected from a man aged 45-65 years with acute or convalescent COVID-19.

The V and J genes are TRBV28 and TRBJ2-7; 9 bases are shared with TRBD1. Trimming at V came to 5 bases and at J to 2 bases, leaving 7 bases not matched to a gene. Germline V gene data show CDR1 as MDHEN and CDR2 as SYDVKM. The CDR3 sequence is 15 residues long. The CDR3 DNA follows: TGTGCCAGCAGTGCCTCCCGGACAGGGGCCTACGAGCAGTACTTC. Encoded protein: CASSASRTGAYEQYF. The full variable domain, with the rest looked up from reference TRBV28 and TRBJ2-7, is DVKVTQSSRYLVKRTGEKVFLECVQDMDHENMFWYRQDPGLGLRLIYFSYDVKMKEKGDIPEGYSVSREKKERFSLILESASTNQTSMYLCASSASRTGAYEQYFGPGTRLTVT.

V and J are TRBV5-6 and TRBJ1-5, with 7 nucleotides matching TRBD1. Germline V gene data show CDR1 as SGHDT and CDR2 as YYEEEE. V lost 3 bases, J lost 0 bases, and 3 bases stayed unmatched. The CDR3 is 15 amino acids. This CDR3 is CASSSGTASNQPQHF. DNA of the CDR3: TGTGCCAGCAGCTCAGGGACAGCTAGCAATCAGCCCCAGCATTTT.

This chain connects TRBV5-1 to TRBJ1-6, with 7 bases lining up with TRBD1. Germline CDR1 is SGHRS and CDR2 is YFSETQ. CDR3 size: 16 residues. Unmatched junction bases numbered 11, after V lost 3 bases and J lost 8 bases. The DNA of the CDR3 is TGCGCCAGCAGCTCAACCGGGACAGCATATGATTCACCCCTCCACTTT. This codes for CASSSTGTAYDSPLHF.

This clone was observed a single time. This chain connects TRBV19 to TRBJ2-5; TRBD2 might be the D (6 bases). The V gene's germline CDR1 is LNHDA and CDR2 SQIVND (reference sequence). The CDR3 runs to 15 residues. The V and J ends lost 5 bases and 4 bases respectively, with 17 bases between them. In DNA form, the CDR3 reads TGTGCCAGTAGTGACCTCGGGAGCGGCCGAGAGACCCAGTACTTC. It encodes CASSDLGSGRETQYF. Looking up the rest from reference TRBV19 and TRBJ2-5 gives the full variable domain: DGGITQSPKYLFRKEGQNVTLSCEQNLNHDAMYWYRQDPGQGLRLIYYSQIVNDFQKGDIAEGYSVSREKKESFPLTVTSAQKNPTAFYLCASSDLGSGRETQYFGPGTRLLVL.

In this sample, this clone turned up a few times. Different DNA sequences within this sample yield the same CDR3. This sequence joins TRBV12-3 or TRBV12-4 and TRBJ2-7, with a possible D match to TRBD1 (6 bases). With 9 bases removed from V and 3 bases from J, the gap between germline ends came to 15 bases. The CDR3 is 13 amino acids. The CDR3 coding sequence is TGTGCCAGTTCGTCGGGACATCTCTACGAGCAGTACTTC. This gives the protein CASSSGHLYEQYF.

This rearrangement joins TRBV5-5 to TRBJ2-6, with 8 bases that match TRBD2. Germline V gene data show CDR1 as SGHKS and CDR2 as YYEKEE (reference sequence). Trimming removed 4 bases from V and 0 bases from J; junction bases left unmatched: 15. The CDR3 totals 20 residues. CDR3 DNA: TGTGCCAGCAGCCTCCTTACTACGACTAGCGCGGGCTCTGGGGCCAACGTCCTGACTTTC. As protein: CASSLLTTTSAGSGANVLTF.

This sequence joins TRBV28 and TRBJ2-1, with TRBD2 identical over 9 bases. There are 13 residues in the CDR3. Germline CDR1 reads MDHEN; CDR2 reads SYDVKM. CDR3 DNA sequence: TGTGGGGTGGATAGCGGGAGTCAGCGTGAGCAGTTCTTC. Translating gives CGVDSGSQREQFF.

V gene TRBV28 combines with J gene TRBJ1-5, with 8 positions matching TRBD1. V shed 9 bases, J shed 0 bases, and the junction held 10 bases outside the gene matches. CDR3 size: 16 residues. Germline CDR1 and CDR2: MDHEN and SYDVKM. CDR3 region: CARPPPQGASNQPQHF. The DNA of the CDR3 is TGTGCCAGACCCCCTCCCCAGGGGGCTAGCAATCAGCCCCAGCATTTT.

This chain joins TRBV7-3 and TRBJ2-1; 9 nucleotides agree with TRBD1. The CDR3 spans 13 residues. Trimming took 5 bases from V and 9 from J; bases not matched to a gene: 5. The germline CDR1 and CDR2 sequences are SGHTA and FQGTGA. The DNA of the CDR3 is TGTGCCAGCAGCCCAACAGGGGGCAGTGAGCAGTTCTTC. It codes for CASSPTGGSEQFF.

CDR3 coding DNA: TGTGCCAGCTGCCAGGACGCGGACTCCACCTTC. Its protein is CASCQDADSTF. This chain links TRBV6-6 with TRBJ1-2; no firm D call. The CDR3 covers 11 residues. Germline assignment: CDR1 MNHNY and CDR2 SVGAGI (reference sequence). The V end lost 8 bases, the J end lost 13 bases, and 17 bases lay between the germline ends.

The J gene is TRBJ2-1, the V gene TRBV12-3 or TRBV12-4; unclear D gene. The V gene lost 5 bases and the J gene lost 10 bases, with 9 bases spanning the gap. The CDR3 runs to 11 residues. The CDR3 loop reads CASSPRVEQFF. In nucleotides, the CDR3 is TGTGCCAGCAGTCCGCGAGTGGAGCAGTTCTTC.

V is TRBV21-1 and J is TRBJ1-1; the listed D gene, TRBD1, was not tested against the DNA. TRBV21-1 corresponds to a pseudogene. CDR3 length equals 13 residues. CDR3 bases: TGTGCCAGCTTCCGCAGGCTGAACACTGAAGCTTTCTTT. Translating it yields CASFRRLNTEAFF.

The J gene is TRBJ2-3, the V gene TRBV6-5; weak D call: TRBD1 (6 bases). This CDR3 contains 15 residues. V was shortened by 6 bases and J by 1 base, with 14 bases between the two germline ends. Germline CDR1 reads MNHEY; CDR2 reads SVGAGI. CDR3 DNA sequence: TGTGCCAGCAGCTGGACAGCCGAGGGCACAGATACGCAGTATTTT. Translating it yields CASSWTAEGTDTQYF.

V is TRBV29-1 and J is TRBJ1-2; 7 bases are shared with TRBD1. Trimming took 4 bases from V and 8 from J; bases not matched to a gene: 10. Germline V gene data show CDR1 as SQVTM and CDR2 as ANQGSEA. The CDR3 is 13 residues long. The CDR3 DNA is TGCAGCGTTGTACAGGGGAGGACTAGCGGCTACACCTTC. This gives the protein CSVVQGRTSGYTF.

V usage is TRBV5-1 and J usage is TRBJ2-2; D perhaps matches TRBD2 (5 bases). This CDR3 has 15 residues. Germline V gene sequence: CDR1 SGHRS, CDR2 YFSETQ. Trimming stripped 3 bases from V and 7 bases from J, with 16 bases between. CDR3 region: CASSSTGIRHGELFF. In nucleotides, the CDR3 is TGCGCCAGCAGCTCGACCGGGATCAGGCACGGGGAGCTGTTTTTT.

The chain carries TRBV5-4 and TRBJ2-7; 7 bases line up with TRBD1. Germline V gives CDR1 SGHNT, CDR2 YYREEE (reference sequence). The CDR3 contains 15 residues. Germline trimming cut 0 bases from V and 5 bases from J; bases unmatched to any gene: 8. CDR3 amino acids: CASSLERGRRDEQYF. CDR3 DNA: TGTGCCAGCAGCTTGGAAAGGGGGCGAAGGGACGAGCAGTACTTC.

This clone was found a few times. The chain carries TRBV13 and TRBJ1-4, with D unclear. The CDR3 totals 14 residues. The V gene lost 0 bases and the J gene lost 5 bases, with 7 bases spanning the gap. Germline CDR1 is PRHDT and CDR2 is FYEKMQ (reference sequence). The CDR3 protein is CASSLGTQNEKLFF. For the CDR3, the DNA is TGTGCCAGCAGCTTAGGGACACAGAATGAAAAACTGTTTTTT.

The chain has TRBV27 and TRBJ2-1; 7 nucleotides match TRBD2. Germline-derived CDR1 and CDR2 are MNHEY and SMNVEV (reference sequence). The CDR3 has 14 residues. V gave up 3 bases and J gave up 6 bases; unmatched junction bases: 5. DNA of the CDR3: TGTGCCAGCAGTTTCCAGCGGGGTGGCAATGAGCAGTTCTTC. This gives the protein CASSFQRGGNEQFF.

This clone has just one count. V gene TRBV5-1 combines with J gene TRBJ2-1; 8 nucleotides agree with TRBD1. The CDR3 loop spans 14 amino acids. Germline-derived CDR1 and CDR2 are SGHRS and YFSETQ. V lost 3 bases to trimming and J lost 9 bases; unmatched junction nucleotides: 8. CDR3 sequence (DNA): TGCGCCAGCAGCTCCGGACAGGGAGCTCGTGAGCAGTTCTTC. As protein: CASSSGQGAREQFF.

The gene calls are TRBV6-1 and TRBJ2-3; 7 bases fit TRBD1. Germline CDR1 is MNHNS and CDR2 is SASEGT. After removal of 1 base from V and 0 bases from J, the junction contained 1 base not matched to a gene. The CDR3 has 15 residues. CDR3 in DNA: TGTGCCAGCAGTGAAGGGGGACAGAGCACAGATACGCAGTATTTT. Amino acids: CASSEGGQSTDTQYF.

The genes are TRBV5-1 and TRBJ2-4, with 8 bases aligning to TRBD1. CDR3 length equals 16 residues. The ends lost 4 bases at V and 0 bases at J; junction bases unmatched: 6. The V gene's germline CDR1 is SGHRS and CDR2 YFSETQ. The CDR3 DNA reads TGCGCCAGCAGCCCCGGACAGGGCCTAGCCAAAAACATTCAGTACTTC. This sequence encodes CASSPGQGLAKNIQYF.

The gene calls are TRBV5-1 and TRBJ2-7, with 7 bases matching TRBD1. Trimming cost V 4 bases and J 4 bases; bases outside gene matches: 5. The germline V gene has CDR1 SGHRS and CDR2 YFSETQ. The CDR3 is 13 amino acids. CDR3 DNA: TGCGCCAGCAGCACGGACAGGTTATACGAGCAGTACTTC. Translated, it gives CASSTDRLYEQYF.

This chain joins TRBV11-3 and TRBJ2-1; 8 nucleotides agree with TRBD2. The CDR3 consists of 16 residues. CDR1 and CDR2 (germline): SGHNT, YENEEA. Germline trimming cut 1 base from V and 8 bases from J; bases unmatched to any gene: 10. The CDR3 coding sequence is TGTGCCAGCAGCTTAGTTTCAGCGGGAGTTTTAGATGAGCAGTTCTTC. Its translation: CASSLVSAGVLDEQFF.

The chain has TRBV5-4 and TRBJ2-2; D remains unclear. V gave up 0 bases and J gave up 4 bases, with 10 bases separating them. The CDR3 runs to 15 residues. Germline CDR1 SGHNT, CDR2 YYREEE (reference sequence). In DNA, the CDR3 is TGTGCCAGCAGCTTGGCCTTGAGTGCCACCGGGGAGCTGTTTTTT. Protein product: CASSLALSATGELFF.

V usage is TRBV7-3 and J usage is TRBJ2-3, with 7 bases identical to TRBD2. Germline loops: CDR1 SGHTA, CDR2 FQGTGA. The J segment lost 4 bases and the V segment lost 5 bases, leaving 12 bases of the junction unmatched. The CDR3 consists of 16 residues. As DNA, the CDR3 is TGTGCCAGCAGCCCCTGGGCTAGCGGAAGGGCAGATACGCAGTATTTT. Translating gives CASSPWASGRADTQYF.

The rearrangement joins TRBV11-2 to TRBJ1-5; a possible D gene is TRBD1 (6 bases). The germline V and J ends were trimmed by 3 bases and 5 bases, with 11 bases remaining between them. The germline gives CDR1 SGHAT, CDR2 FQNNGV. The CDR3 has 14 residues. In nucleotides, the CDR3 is TGTGCCAGCAGCTTTCAAGGGGGGGATCAGCCCCAGCATTTT. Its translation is CASSFQGGDQPQHF.

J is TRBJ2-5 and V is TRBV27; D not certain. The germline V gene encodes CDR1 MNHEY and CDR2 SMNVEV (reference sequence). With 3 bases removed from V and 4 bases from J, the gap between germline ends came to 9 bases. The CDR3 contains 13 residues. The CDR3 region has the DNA TGTGCCAGCAGTTTGCGGCACGGAGAGACCCAGTACTTC. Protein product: CASSLRHGETQYF.

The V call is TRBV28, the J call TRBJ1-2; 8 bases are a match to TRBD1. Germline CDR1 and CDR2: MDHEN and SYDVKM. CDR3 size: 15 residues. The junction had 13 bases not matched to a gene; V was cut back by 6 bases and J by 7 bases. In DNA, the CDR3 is TGTGCCAGCAGCCCCGTGAGGGCAGGGGGCGTTGGCTACACCTTC. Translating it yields CASSPVRAGGVGYTF.

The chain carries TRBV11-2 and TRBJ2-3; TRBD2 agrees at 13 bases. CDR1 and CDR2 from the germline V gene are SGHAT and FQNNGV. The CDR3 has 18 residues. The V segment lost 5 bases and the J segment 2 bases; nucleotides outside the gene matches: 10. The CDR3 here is CASSAGAGLAGDTDTQYF. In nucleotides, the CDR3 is TGTGCCAGCAGCGCCGGCGCCGGACTAGCGGGAGACACAGATACGCAGTATTTT.

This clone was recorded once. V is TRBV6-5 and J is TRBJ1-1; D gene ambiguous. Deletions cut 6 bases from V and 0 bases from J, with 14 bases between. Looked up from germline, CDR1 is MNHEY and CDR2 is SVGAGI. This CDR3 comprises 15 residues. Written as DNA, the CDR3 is TGTGCCAGCAGCCTACAGAGCCAGATGAACACTGAAGCTTTCTTT. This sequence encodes CASSLQSQMNTEAFF.